Following are 21 T cell receptor beta chains from one sample sequenced in a study of T cell responses to AZD1222 COVID-19 vaccine. Clones were read by immunoSEQ multiplex PCR, and TCRdb kept only the in-frame ones, dropping some. The table includes about 180,000 clones, about 90% detected once. Specimen: peripheral blood, collected on day 0 of AZD1222 vaccination. These receptors were collected from an adult in good health.

The chain links TRBV29-1 to TRBJ2-3, with TRBD1 identical over 8 bases. The germline V gene has CDR1 SQVTM and CDR2 ANQGSEA. V trimming: 2 bases; J trimming: 2 bases; junction bases outside the gene matches: 6. The CDR3 has 15 residues. This CDR3 is CSVESGQGHTDTQYF. The CDR3 bases are TGCAGCGTTGAATCCGGACAGGGTCACACAGATACGCAGTATTTT.

This clone was seen once. CDR3 sequence (DNA): TGTGCCAGCAGCTCGGGCCTCTCTGGAAACACCATATATTTT. Encoded protein: CASSSGLSGNTIYF. The chain has TRBV11-2 and TRBJ1-3, with D hard to call. Germline V gene data show CDR1 as SGHAT and CDR2 as FQNNGV. This CDR3 is built from 14 residues. V was pared by 4 bases and J by 0 bases, with 7 bases between.

Note on this clone: At one end, the junction sequence differs from germline, possibly due to a read error. The chain links TRBV9 to TRBJ2-2, with D perhaps TRBD2 (5 bases). Germline lookup yields CDR1 SGDLS and CDR2 YYNGEE. The CDR3 is 15 residues long. The CDR3 nucleotides are TGTGCCAGTAGCGTAGGAACATCGAACACCGGGGAGCTGTTTTTT. This sequence encodes CASSVGTSNTGELFF.

V gene TRBV7-3 combines with J gene TRBJ2-6; D may match TRBD1 or TRBD2 (5 bases each). This CDR3 contains 15 residues. The germline gives CDR1 SGHTA, CDR2 FQGTGA. Trimming took off 4 bases at V and 1 base at J, with 8 bases between the two ends. CDR3 amino acids: CASSSRGSGANVLTF. CDR3 DNA sequence: TGTGCCAGCAGCTCGAGGGGTTCTGGGGCCAACGTCCTGACTTTC.

The chain is built from TRBV4-3 and TRBJ2-2; TRBD2 agrees at 7 bases. Trimming took 1 base from V and 7 from J; bases not matched to a gene: 9. The CDR3 sequence is 16 residues long. CDR1 and CDR2 (germline): LGHNA, YSLEER. CDR3 protein: CASSQALPGGGGELFF. The CDR3, as DNA: TGCGCCAGCAGCCAAGCTCTACCGGGGGGTGGCGGGGAGCTGTTTTTT.

This chain links TRBV4-2 with TRBJ2-1; 14 positions match TRBD2. Germline lookup yields CDR1 LGHNA and CDR2 YNFKEQ. The V segment lost 4 bases and the J segment 8 bases; nucleotides outside the gene matches: 25. The CDR3 totals 22 residues. CDR3 in DNA: TGTGCCAGCAGCCGAGCCTTGGCGGTGGGACTAGCGGGGGTCAAGCAGGGCGATGAGCAGTTCTTC. Translating it yields CASSRALAVGLAGVKQGDEQFF.

The gene calls are TRBV11-2 and TRBJ1-1, with D unresolved. Germline V gene sequence: CDR1 SGHAT, CDR2 FQNNGV. This CDR3 contains 15 residues. V was trimmed by 6 bases and J by 0 bases, leaving 14 bases between them. The CDR3 coding sequence is TGTGCCAGCAGTCGGACCACAGTCATGAACACTGAAGCTTTCTTT. Its protein is CASSRTTVMNTEAFF.

The CDR3 nucleotides are TGTGCCAGCAGCTTGGTGACAGGGGGGTCTGAAGCTTTCTTT. Its translation: CASSLVTGGSEAFF. The J gene is TRBJ1-1, the V gene TRBV5-5, with 9 bases aligning to TRBD1. The CDR3 runs to 14 residues. Trimming removed 0 bases from V and 6 bases from J; junction bases left unmatched: 3. CDR1 SGHKS and CDR2 YYEKEE come from the germline V gene (reference sequence). Filled out from reference TRBV5-5 and TRBJ1-1, the complete variable domain reads DAGVTQSPTHLIKTRGQQVTLRCSPISGHKSVSWYQQVLGQGPQFIFQYYEKEERGRGNFPDRFSARQFPNYSSELNVNALLLGDSALYLCASSLVTGGSEAFFGQGTRLTVV.

For the CDR3, the DNA is TGTGCCAGCAGTAGCCGAGGAGGGAATGAAAAACTGTTTTTT. It is translated as CASSSRGGNEKLFF. The V gene is TRBV6-6, the J gene TRBJ1-4; D not certain. There are 14 residues in the CDR3. Trimming took 5 bases from V and 5 from J, leaving 12 bases between them. The germline V gene encodes CDR1 MNHNY and CDR2 SVGAGI (reference sequence).

This chain connects TRBV29-1 to TRBJ2-2; the D gene is possibly TRBD1 (6 bases). The CDR3 totals 16 residues. Germline-derived CDR1 and CDR2 are SQVTM and ANQGSEA. Deletions cut 7 bases from V and 6 bases from J, with 24 bases between. The chain's CDR3 is CSASPLTGPGPGELFF. The DNA of the CDR3 is TGCAGCGCTTCCCCCCTGACAGGACCAGGTCCCGGGGAGCTGTTTTTT.

The chain recombines TRBV5-1 with TRBJ1-2; 10 bases align to TRBD1. The germline CDR1 and CDR2 sequences are SGHRS and YFSETQ. V was pared by 4 bases and J by 7 bases, with 4 bases of the junction left unmatched. The CDR3 is 13 residues long. The CDR3 region has the DNA TGCGCCAGCAGCGCTGGGACAGGGGTTGGCTACACCTTC. This codes for CASSAGTGVGYTF. The whole variable domain, remainder taken from reference TRBV5-1 and TRBJ1-2, is KAGVTQTPRYLIKTRGQQVTLSCSPISGHRSVSWYQQTPGQGLQFLFEYFSETQRNKGNFPGRFSGRQFSNSRSEMNVSTLELGDSALYLCASSAGTGVGYTFGSGTRLTVV.

Only a few counts were recorded for this clone. This rearrangement joins TRBV5-4 to TRBJ2-5; a possible D gene is TRBD1 (6 bases). The germline CDR1 and CDR2 sequences are SGHNT and YYREEE (reference sequence). Trimming stripped 4 bases from V and 6 bases from J, with 13 bases between. This CDR3 has 13 residues. DNA for the CDR3: TGTGCCAGCAGCCCCGGACAGCCTCAGACCCAGTACTTC. It yields the protein CASSPGQPQTQYF.

The J gene is TRBJ2-3, the V gene TRBV13; 11 bases are a match to TRBD2. Germline CDR1 PRHDT, CDR2 FYEKMQ (reference sequence). V was clipped by 4 bases and J by 5 bases; unmatched bases: 5. The CDR3 contains 15 residues. CDR3 nucleotides: TGTGCCAGCAGCTCCCTAGCGGGGGGCCTAGATACGCAGTATTTT. Translation: CASSSLAGGLDTQYF.

The chain carries TRBV6-4 and TRBJ2-1; 8 positions match TRBD1. The CDR3 has 16 amino acids. With 0 bases clipped from V and 6 bases from J, the junction kept 7 bases outside the gene matches. From germline, CDR1 is MRHNA and CDR2 SNTAGT. CDR3 sequence: CASSDSADRVVNEQFF. The CDR3 nucleotides read TGTGCCAGCAGTGACTCTGCGGACAGGGTTGTCAATGAGCAGTTCTTC.

The V and J genes are TRBV7-2 and TRBJ2-7, with D possibly matching TRBD2 (6 bases). Germline lookup yields CDR1 SGHTA and CDR2 FQGNSA. Trimming stripped 5 bases from V and 6 bases from J, with 14 bases between. CDR3 size: 13 residues. The CDR3 here is CASSAGSRGEQYF. CDR3 bases: TGTGCCAGCAGCGCCGGGAGCCGGGGCGAGCAGTACTTC. The full variable domain, completed using reference TRBV7-2 and TRBJ2-7, is GAGVSQSPSNKVTEKGKDVELRCDPISGHTALYWYRQSLGQGLEFLIYFQGNSAPDKSGLPSDRFSAERTGGSVSTLTIQRTQQEDSAVYLCASSAGSRGEQYFGPGTRLTVT.

The V gene is TRBV19, the J gene TRBJ1-3; D not certain. Trimming cost V 3 bases and J 7 bases, with 10 bases left between them. Germline loops: CDR1 LNHDA, CDR2 SQIVND (reference sequence). This CDR3 is built from 13 residues. The CDR3 DNA reads as TGTGCCAGTAGTATCCGCCCGGGGAACACCATATATTTT. Residues: CASSIRPGNTIYF.

The chain links TRBV5-1 to TRBJ1-1; the D is unclear. V was clipped by 1 base and J by 0 bases, with 7 bases between them. CDR3 length equals 14 residues. CDR1 and CDR2 (germline): SGHRS, YFSETQ. CDR3 bases: TGCGCCAGCAGCTTGCACACTTTGAACACTGAAGCTTTCTTT. Amino acid sequence: CASSLHTLNTEAFF. The variable domain in full, with the rest retrieved from reference TRBV5-1 and TRBJ1-1, is KAGVTQTPRYLIKTRGQQVTLSCSPISGHRSVSWYQQTPGQGLQFLFEYFSETQRNKGNFPGRFSGRQFSNSRSEMNVSTLELGDSALYLCASSLHTLNTEAFFGQGTRLTVV.

This CDR3 is CASSHGDSNQPQHF. The CDR3 nucleotides are TGTGCCAGCTCACACGGCGATAGCAATCAGCCCCAGCATTTT. The V call is TRBV18, the J call TRBJ1-5; D unclear. Germline V gene data show CDR1 as KGHSH and CDR2 as LQKENI. Deletions cut 4 bases from V and 0 bases from J, with 7 bases between. There are 14 residues in the CDR3.

The chain uses TRBV3-1 (or the pseudogene TRBV3-2) and TRBJ1-2; maybe TRBD1 (6 bases). Germline values: CDR1 LGHDT, CDR2 YNNKEL (reference sequence). Trimming removed 3 bases at V and 2 bases at J, with 16 bases between. The CDR3 is 16 amino acids. The CDR3 loop is CASSQDRQARNYGYTF. The CDR3 nucleotides read TGTGCCAGCAGCCAGGATCGACAGGCCCGAAACTATGGCTACACCTTC.

The CDR3 nucleotides are TGTGCCAGCAGCGCCTCTGGGGCCAACGTCCTGACTTTC. Encoded protein: CASSASGANVLTF. The chain has TRBV9 and TRBJ2-6; no clear D. V lost 3 bases, J lost 0 bases, and 1 base lay in between. Germline CDR1 and CDR2: SGDLS and YYNGEE. The CDR3 sequence is 13 residues long. The full variable domain, its missing parts supplied by reference TRBV9 and TRBJ2-6, is DSGVTQTPKHLITATGQRVTLRCSPRSGDLSVYWYQQSLDQGLQFLIQYYNGEERAKGNILERFSAQQFPDLHSELNLSSLELGDSALYFCASSASGANVLTFGAGSRLTVL.

This clone was picked up a small number of times. The chain combines TRBV7-2 with TRBJ2-7; the D is unclear. V dropped 3 bases and J dropped 1 base, with 7 bases sitting between them. The CDR3 covers 13 residues. The germline V gene encodes CDR1 SGHTA and CDR2 FQGNSA. CDR3 residues: CASSFGRSYEQYF. In DNA, the CDR3 is TGTGCCAGCAGCTTCGGCAGATCCTACGAGCAGTACTTC.